Listed below are T cell receptor beta chains from one sample, sequenced in a study of blood T cells in healthy people across ages. TCRdb passed the 5' RACE reads through MiXCR, listing each CDR3 protein once. The sample shows hundreds of thousands of distinct CDR3 sequences, about 48% of them seen only once. Source material: blood. All receptors derive from a man aged 80 or over in good health. Both conserved end residues are part of each CDR3. The D gene is left open where the match is weak. Clone size is stated in some rows and not others, as once, few, many or a class when expanded.

TRBV12-3/TRBV12-4	.	TRBD1	TRBJ2-5	TGTGCCAGCAGTTTCTATCGGGACAGGGGCCAGGGGACCCAGTACTTC	CASSFYRDRGQGTQYF
TRBV5-1	.	TRBD2	TRBJ2-5	TGCGCCAGCAGCTTGTTTGGGACTAGCGGGATGGAGACTCAGTACTTC	CASSLFGTSGMETQYF
TRBV20-1	.	TRBD1	TRBJ1-2	TGCAGTGCTACACCCGGACAGGGGGCCTATGGCTACACCTTC	CSATPGQGAYGYTF
TRBV6-6	.	TRBD2	TRBJ2-7	TGTGCCAGCAGTTACGCAGCGGGGGGAATTGACGAGCAGTACTTC	CASSYAAGGIDEQYF
TRBV2	.	.	TRBJ2-3	TGTGCCAGCAGGAAAGACATACCCACAGATACGCAGTATTTT	CASRKDIPTDTQYF
TRBV10-3	few	.	TRBJ2-3	TGTGCCATCAGTGACTACACAGTGGAGGGAGATACGCAGTATTTT	CAISDYTVEGDTQYF
TRBV11-2	.	TRBD2	TRBJ2-1	TGTGCCAGCAGCCGAAATGGGGCTAGCGGGGTCTCCTACAATGAGCAGTTCTTC	CASSRNGASGVSYNEQFF
TRBV27	.	.	TRBJ1-5	TGTGCCAGCGAAGGGAGCCCCCAGCATTTT	CASEGSPQHF
TRBV9	.	.	TRBJ2-4	TGTGCCAGCAGCGCGTCGGGGTCCCCAAACATTCAGTACTTC	CASSASGSPNIQYF
TRBV11-2	.	.	TRBJ2-5	TGTGCCAGCAGTCAAAAGCGGCCTTCGCAGTACTTC	CASSQKRPSQYF
TRBV12-3/TRBV12-4	.	.	TRBJ1-5	TGTGCCAACCCGAATCAGCCCCAGCATTTT	CANPNQPQHF
TRBV5-1	few	TRBD2	TRBJ2-7	TGCGCCAGCAGCTTGGAGTGGGTTAGCGGGAAATACGAGCAGTACTTC	CASSLEWVSGKYEQYF
TRBV7-2	few	TRBD2	TRBJ2-5	TGTGCCAGCAGCGCGGGACTAGCGACAGGGACCCAGTACTTC	CASSAGLATGTQYF
TRBV5-1	once	TRBD2	TRBJ2-5	TGCGCCAGCAGCTTGGGACCAGCGGGATACACGGAGACCCAGTACTTC	CASSLGPAGYTETQYF
TRBV18	few	.	TRBJ2-7	TGTGCCAGCTCACCACCAGTTACCTACGAGCAGTACTTC	CASSPPVTYEQYF
TRBV20-1	.	.	TRBJ2-5	TGCAGTGCTAGAGGTCCGATCCAAGAGACCCAGTACTTC	CSARGPIQETQYF
TRBV7-2	.	.	TRBJ2-5	TGTGCCAGCAGCTTAGTGATAGGGCCGGGACAAGAGACCCAGTACTTC	CASSLVIGPGQETQYF
TRBV28	.	TRBD2	TRBJ2-1	TGTGCCAGCAGCCCGGGACTAGCGGGAGCACATGAGCAGTTCTTC	CASSPGLAGAHEQFF
TRBV12-3/TRBV12-4	.	.	TRBJ1-1	TGTGCCAGCAGAAGATCACTGAACACTGAAGCTTTCTTT	CASRRSLNTEAFF
TRBV12-3/TRBV12-4	.	.	TRBJ2-3	TGTGCCAGCAGAAACGGGGATGTGAGAGATACGCAGTATTTT	CASRNGDVRDTQYF
TRBV29-1	once	.	TRBJ2-1	TGCAGCGGCACCGAACCACAGCCCAATGAGCAGTTCTTC	CSGTEPQPNEQFF
TRBV21-1	.	.	TRBJ2-3	TGTGCCAGCAGCAAAGTCGGTGACAGATACGCGTATTTT	CASSKVGDRYAYF
TRBV11-2	once	TRBD2	TRBJ2-1	TGTGCCAGCAGCCTACCAGGGACTACCGGGGGGGAGCAGTTCTTC	CASSLPGTTGGEQFF
TRBV6-5	.	.	TRBJ2-1	TGTGCCAGCAGTTACCCCCCGGTCAATGAGCAGTTCTTC	CASSYPPVNEQFF
TRBV7-6	.	.	TRBJ1-6	TGTGCCAGCAGCTTAGGCAGGGGCGAATCACCCCTCCACTTT	CASSLGRGESPLHF
TRBV12-3/TRBV12-4	.	.	TRBJ1-5	TGTGCCAGCAGCCAGCCCCCGGGTTCTGGGAATCAGCCCCAGCATTTT	CASSQPPGSGNQPQHF
TRBV6-6	few	TRBD1	TRBJ1-1	TGTGCCAGCAGTTACAGAGCCGGGACAGGGGGAAACACTGAAGCTTTCTTT	CASSYRAGTGGNTEAFF
TRBV11-3	.	TRBD2	TRBJ2-1	TGTGCCAGCAGTTTTGGGGAAGGACTAGCGGGGTCCAATGAGCAGTTCTTC	CASSFGEGLAGSNEQFF
TRBV9	few	TRBD1	TRBJ2-5	TGTGCCAGCAGCTACGGACAGGCTACCCCCCAAGAGACCCAGTACTTC	CASSYGQATPQETQYF
TRBV18	.	.	TRBJ1-2	TGTGCCAGCTCACCAAAAGCGGACAGTTATGGCTACACCTTC	CASSPKADSYGYTF
TRBV14	.	TRBD2	TRBJ2-5	TGTGCCAGCAGCCAAAAGGGACTAGTAGGCGAGACCCAGTACTTC	CASSQKGLVGETQYF
TRBV12-3/TRBV12-4	many	.	TRBJ2-7	TGTGCCAGCAGCCCCGGACTGTCATACGAGCAGTACTTC	CASSPGLSYEQYF
TRBV20-1	.	.	TRBJ2-1	TGCAGTGCTAGAGGTGGGGACGCCCCCAATGAGCAGTTCTTC	CSARGGDAPNEQFF
TRBV5-1	many	.	TRBJ1-2	TGCGCCAGCAGCTTGGCCGACAGCGGAACCTCTGGTGGCTACACCTTC	CASSLADSGTSGGYTF
TRBV7-2	.	TRBD2	TRBJ2-7	TGTGCCAGCAGCGGAGAGGGACTAGCGGGAGGCCGGTCCTCGTACGAGCAGTACTTC	CASSGEGLAGGRSSYEQYF
TRBV6-6	.	.	TRBJ2-7	TGTGCCAGCAGTTACTCGCCGCAGGCCCAGACCTACGAGCAGTACTTC	CASSYSPQAQTYEQYF
TRBV29-1	few	.	TRBJ2-7	TGCAGCGTTGTCCCAGGGACCCACGAGCAGTACTTC	CSVVPGTHEQYF
TRBV7-6	.	.	TRBJ2-7	TGTGCCAGCAGCGAAATGGGTCCCTACGAGCAGTACTTC	CASSEMGPYEQYF
TRBV7-3	.	TRBD2	TRBJ2-3	TGTGCCAGCAGCTTAAAGGCGGGAGGGCACGATACGCAGTATTTT	CASSLKAGGHDTQYF
TRBV6-5	once	TRBD2	TRBJ2-1	TGTGCCAGCAGTTACCCCGGGACTAGAGAGCAGTTCTTC	CASSYPGTREQFF
TRBV7-8	.	.	TRBJ2-7	TGTGCCAGCACCTCTTACCAGGACAGTTTTATATACGAGCAGTACTTC	CASTSYQDSFIYEQYF
TRBV29-1	few	.	TRBJ1-1	TGCAGCGTTGTAGCCCCCGGAAGGACTGAAGCTTTCTTT	CSVVAPGRTEAFF
TRBV2	.	.	TRBJ2-1	TGTGCCAGCAGAAACAGGGATATTATCAATGAGCAGTTCTTC	CASRNRDIINEQFF
TRBV7-9	few	.	TRBJ2-7	TGTGCCAGCAGCCCCAAGGGGGGAGGAAGGGGAACCTACGAGCAGTACTTC	CASSPKGGGRGTYEQYF
TRBV29-1	few	.	TRBJ2-3	TGCAGCGTGGACCACACAGATACGCAGTATTTT	CSVDHTDTQYF